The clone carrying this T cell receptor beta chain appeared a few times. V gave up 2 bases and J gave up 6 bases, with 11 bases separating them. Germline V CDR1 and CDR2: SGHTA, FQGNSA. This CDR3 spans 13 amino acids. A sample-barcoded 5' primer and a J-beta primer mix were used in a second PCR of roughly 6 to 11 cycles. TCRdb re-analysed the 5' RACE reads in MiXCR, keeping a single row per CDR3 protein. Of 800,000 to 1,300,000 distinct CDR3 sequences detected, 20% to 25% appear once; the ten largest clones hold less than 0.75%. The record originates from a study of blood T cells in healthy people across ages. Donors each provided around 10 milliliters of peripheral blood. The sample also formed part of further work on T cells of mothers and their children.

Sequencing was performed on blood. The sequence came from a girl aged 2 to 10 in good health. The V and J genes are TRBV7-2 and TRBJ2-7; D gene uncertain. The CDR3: CASSLTVSFEQYF. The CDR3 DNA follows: TGTGCCAGCAGCTTAACGGTTTCTTTCGAGCAGTACTTC. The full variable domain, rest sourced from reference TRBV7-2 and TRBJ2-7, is GAGVSQSPSNKVTEKGKDVELRCDPISGHTALYWYRQSLGQGLEFLIYFQGNSAPDKSGLPSDRFSAERTGGSVSTLTIQRTQQEDSAVYLCASSLTVSFEQYFGPGTRLTVT.